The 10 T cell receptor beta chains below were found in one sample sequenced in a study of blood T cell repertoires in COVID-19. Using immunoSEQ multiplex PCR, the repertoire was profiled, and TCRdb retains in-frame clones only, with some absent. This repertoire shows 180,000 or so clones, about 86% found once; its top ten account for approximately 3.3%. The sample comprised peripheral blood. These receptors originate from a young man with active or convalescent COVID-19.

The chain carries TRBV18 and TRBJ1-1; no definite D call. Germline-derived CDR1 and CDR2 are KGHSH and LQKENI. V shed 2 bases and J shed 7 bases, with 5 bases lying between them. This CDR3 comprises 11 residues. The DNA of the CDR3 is TGTGCCAGCTCACCAGAGAGTGAAGCTTTCTTT. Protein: CASSPESEAFF.

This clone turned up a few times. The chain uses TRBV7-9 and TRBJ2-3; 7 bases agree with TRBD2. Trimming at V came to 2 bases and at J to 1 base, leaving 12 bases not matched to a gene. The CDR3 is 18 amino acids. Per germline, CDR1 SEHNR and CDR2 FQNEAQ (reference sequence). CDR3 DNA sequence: TGTGCCAGCAGCTTACCGCGGGATGGGGGAGGGGGCACAGATACGCAGTATTTT. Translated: CASSLPRDGGGGTDTQYF.

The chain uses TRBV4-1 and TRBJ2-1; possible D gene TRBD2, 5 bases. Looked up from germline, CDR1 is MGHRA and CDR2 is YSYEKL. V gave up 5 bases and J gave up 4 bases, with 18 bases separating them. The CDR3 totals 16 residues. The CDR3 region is CASSTDFQWSYNEQFF. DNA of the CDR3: TGCGCCAGCAGCACGGACTTTCAGTGGTCATACAATGAGCAGTTCTTC.

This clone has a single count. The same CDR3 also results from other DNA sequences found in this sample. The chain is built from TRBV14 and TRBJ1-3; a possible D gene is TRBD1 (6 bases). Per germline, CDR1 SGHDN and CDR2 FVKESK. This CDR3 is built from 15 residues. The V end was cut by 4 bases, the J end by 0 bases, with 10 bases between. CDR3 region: CASSPLTGSGNTIYF. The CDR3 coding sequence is TGTGCCAGCAGCCCCTTGACAGGCTCTGGAAACACCATATATTTT. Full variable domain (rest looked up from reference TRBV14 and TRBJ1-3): EAGVTQFPSHSVIEKGQTVTLRCDPISGHDNLYWYRRVMGKEIKFLLHFVKESKQDESGMPNNRFLAERTGGTYSTLKVQPAELEDSGVYFCASSPLTGSGNTIYFGEGSWLTVV.

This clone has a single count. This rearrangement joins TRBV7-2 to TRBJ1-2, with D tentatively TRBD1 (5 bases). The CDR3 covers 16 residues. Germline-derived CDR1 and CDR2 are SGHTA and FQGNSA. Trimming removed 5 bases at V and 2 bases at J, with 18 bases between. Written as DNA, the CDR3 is TGTGCCAGCAGCATTCCCTCGGGACTGATGAACTATGGCTACACCTTC. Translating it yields CASSIPSGLMNYGYTF.

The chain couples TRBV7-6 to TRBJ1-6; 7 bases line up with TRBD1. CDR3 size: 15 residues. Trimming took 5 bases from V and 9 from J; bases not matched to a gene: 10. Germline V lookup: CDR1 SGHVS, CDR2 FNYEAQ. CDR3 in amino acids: CASSQTGIEGSPLHF. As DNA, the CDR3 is TGTGCCAGCAGCCAGACAGGGATTGAGGGTTCACCCCTCCACTTT.

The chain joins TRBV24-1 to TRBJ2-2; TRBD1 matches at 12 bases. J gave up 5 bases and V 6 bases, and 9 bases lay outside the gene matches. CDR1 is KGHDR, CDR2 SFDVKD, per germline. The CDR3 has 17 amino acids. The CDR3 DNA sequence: TGTGCCACCAGTTTATCAGGGACAGGGGGCCGGACCGGGGAGCTGTTTTTT. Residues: CATSLSGTGGRTGELFF.

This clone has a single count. CDR3 sequence reads: CASSLERVDTEAFF. CDR3 coding DNA: TGTGCCAGCAGCTTAGAGCGGGTCGACACTGAAGCTTTCTTT. The J gene is TRBJ1-1, the V gene TRBV7-2; D not resolved. The CDR3 contains 14 residues. Germline assignment: CDR1 SGHTA and CDR2 FQGNSA. Trimming left V 1 base short and J 3 bases short, with 9 bases between. The full variable domain, with the rest looked up from reference TRBV7-2 and TRBJ1-1, is GAGVSQSPSNKVTEKGKDVELRCDPISGHTALYWYRQSLGQGLEFLIYFQGNSAPDKSGLPSDRFSAERTGGSVSTLTIQRTQQEDSAVYLCASSLERVDTEAFFGQGTRLTVV.

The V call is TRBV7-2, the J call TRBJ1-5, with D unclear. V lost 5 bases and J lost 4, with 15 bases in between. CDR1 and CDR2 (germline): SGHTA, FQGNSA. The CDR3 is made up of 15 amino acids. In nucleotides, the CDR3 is TGTGCCAGCAGCCAAGGGTCGACGGGGAATCAGCCCCAGCATTTT. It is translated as CASSQGSTGNQPQHF.

CDR3 loop: CASSFGYNQPQHF. CDR3 nucleotide sequence: TGTGCCAGCAGCTTCGGTTACAATCAGCCCCAGCATTTT. The rearrangement links TRBV11-2 to TRBJ1-5; D call uncertain. V was trimmed by 3 bases and J by 3 bases, leaving 6 bases between them. Germline values: CDR1 SGHAT, CDR2 FQNNGV. This CDR3 spans 13 amino acids.